Here is one T cell receptor (beta chain) with its context. Its target antigen remains unknown. It has no much larger one-base neighbor in the sample; base qualities were not kept. What the time point label conveys for this sample: newly diagnosed GD, antithyroid drugs for less than 3 months. For both TCR sequencing and RNA sequencing, RNA was extracted from PBMCs in TRIzol. Graves' disease was diagnosed according to American Thyroid Association guidelines. Recruitment of patients was carried out at an endocrinology department in Xi'an, China. Each patient gave 7.5 to 10 milliliters of peripheral blood, collected in an EDTA anticoagulant tube. PBMCs were isolated by Ficoll Paque Plus density gradient separation without further T cell sorting. RNA quality was checked with an Agilent 2100 Bioanalyzer and agarose gel, and concentration with a NanoDrop 2000. There are 16 amino acids in the CDR3, from cysteine to phenylalanine inclusive. Solely the CDR3 DNA is kept, with 48 bases framed from the first base. Trimming removed 1 base from V and 8 bases from J, leaving 15 bases between the germline ends.

This specimen comes from a study of regulatory T cells in long-lasting Graves disease (dated by TCRdb to the early 2020s). About the study as a whole: Patients with newly diagnosed Graves' disease had been on antithyroid drugs for under 3 months. The study was conducted in China and was registered as a clinical trial. Peripheral blood TCR sequencing and RNA sequencing compared persistent Graves' disease patients with newly diagnosed Graves' disease patients. A total of roughly 35 samples underwent TCR sequencing: around 13 from persistent and about 20 from newly diagnosed Graves' disease patients. On the study overall, not on this receptor specifically: Compared with newly diagnosed patients, patients with persistent Graves' disease had lower TCR Shannon entropy and fewer highly expanded clones, which suggests clonal expansion. Sequencing and analysis were limited to the TCR beta chain. A larger number of public clonotypes was shared among persistent patients (approximately 2,600) than among newly diagnosed patients (approximately 930). Only peripheral blood was studied, because thyroid tissue, the primary lesion, was inaccessible. Preferential use of TRBV28, TRBJ1-2 and TRBJ2-5 was observed in persistent disease, whereas TRBV20-1 and TRBJ2-1 were favored in newly diagnosed disease. The small sample size was acknowledged by the authors as a limitation that may reduce accuracy.

To prepare the library, multiplex PCR was applied. The instrument given in TCRdb is Illumina HiSeq 4000. CDR3 regions were amplified by Arm-PCR with iRepertoire HTBI primers to construct TCR beta libraries. PCR products were gel purified before sequencing. As for the authors' bioinformatics: A total of fewer than 80 TRBV and some 15 TRBJ segments were identified across samples and were used for gene usage analysis of CDR3 amino acid clonotypes. Filtered high-quality paired reads were merged into contigs using COPE and FqMerger. Contigs were aligned with BLAST to IMGT TRBV, TRBD and TRBJ reference genes, and CDR3 was defined per IMGT. Any clonotype with a frequency above 0.1% was classified as a highly expanded clone. Shannon entropy served as the measure of repertoire diversity, while the Gini coefficient captured V-J evenness. Clonotypes shared by more than one individual were considered public. TCRdb reprocessing: public reads trimmed at Q25 with fastp, clones called with MiXCR, in-frame beta chains kept. When rows share a CDR3 protein, they turn into one entry using the most common DNA and genes. The V and J calls were determined by TCRdb, not by the authors. The sample has more than 300,000 distinct CDR3 sequences on record, around 15% of them singletons. About 24% of the sample goes to the ten largest clones.

This receptor chain uses TRBV12-3 or TRBV12-4 and TRBJ1-6; no D segment can be confidently identified. The source of this sequence is a female donor with Graves disease. Here the sequenced sample was peripheral blood mononuclear cells (PBMCs), taken at new diagnosis, from a patient treated with antithyroid drugs. This receptor carries the CDR3 CASSLGRAKAYSPLHF. The sequenced DNA is TGTGCCAGCAGTTTAGGTAGGGCCAAAGCCTATTCACCCCTCCACTTT.